These 20 T cell receptor beta chains were sequenced from one sample in a study of blood T cell repertoires in COVID-19. The data were produced by immunoSEQ multiplex PCR, yet TCRdb's version contains in-frame clones alone and is incomplete. The table includes some 210,000 clones, roughly 89% detected once. Sequences were obtained from PBMCs or T cells enriched from blood (not recorded which). All receptors derive from a man aged 18 to 29 with acute COVID-19.

This clone was seen repeatedly, ten times or more. CDR3 bases: TGCGCCAGCAGCCAAGGGGAGGGGAGGTACGAGCAGTACTTC. Its protein is CASSQGEGRYEQYF. The chain links TRBV4-3 to TRBJ2-7, with 7 bases lining up with TRBD2. Germline lookup yields CDR1 LGHNA and CDR2 YSLEER. V dropped 1 base and J dropped 4; count of bases not matched to a gene: 4. The CDR3 is made up of 14 amino acids.

The V call is TRBV19, the J call TRBJ1-1; D unresolved. The germline V gene has CDR1 LNHDA and CDR2 SQIVND (reference sequence). The CDR3 is 13 residues long. Trimming left V 5 bases short and J 5 bases short, with 12 bases between. This chain's CDR3 is CASSGRAATEAFF. The CDR3 DNA sequence: TGTGCCAGTAGTGGGAGGGCGGCGACTGAAGCTTTCTTT. Together with reference TRBV19 and TRBJ1-1, the CDR3 gives the full variable domain: DGGITQSPKYLFRKEGQNVTLSCEQNLNHDAMYWYRQDPGQGLRLIYYSQIVNDFQKGDIAEGYSVSREKKESFPLTVTSAQKNPTAFYLCASSGRAATEAFFGQGTRLTVV.

The chain employs TRBV9 and TRBJ2-1; D may be TRBD2 (5 bases). With 3 bases removed from V and 0 bases from J, the gap between germline ends came to 7 bases. Germline assignment: CDR1 SGDLS and CDR2 YYNGEE. The CDR3 covers 14 residues. The CDR3 protein is CASSGRVSYNEQFF. The CDR3 DNA reads as TGTGCCAGCAGCGGGCGGGTCTCCTACAATGAGCAGTTCTTC.

V and J are TRBV11-2 and TRBJ1-2; D may be TRBD1 (5 bases). CDR1 SGHAT and CDR2 FQNNGV come from the germline V gene. V dropped 5 bases and J dropped 4 bases, with 20 bases sitting between them. This CDR3 has 16 amino acids. This CDR3 is CASSPIGGSPFYGYTF. The CDR3 DNA reads TGTGCCAGCAGCCCAATCGGGGGGTCCCCCTTCTATGGCTACACCTTC.

The chain links TRBV28 to TRBJ2-7; tentatively, D is TRBD2 (6 bases). Looked up from germline, CDR1 is MDHEN and CDR2 is SYDVKM. This CDR3 spans 15 amino acids. Trimming stripped 8 bases from V and 7 bases from J, with 24 bases between. This CDR3 reads CASGPLLEGVGEQYF. CDR3 nucleotide sequence: TGTGCCAGCGGGCCCCTTTTGGAGGGAGTCGGAGAGCAGTACTTC.

The genes are TRBV6-6 and TRBJ1-5; no clear D. CDR1 is MNHNY, CDR2 SVGAGI, per germline (reference sequence). The length of the CDR3 is 16 residues. The ends were cut back, 0 bases at V and 0 bases at J, with 9 bases in the middle. In DNA form, the CDR3 reads TGTGCCAGCAGTTACTCGGCACCGATTAGCAATCAGCCCCAGCATTTT. Translation: CASSYSAPISNQPQHF.

The CDR3 protein is CASSLTSGQETQYF. In DNA, the CDR3 is TGTGCCAGCAGCTTGACTAGCGGACAAGAGACCCAGTACTTC. The rearrangement links TRBV5-4 to TRBJ2-5; 8 bases line up with TRBD2. CDR3 length: 14 residues. With V trimmed by 1 base and J by 2 bases, 1 base remained unmatched. From germline, CDR1 is SGHNT and CDR2 YYREEE (reference sequence).

V usage is TRBV24-1 and J usage is TRBJ1-5, with 10 bases that match TRBD1. V shed 4 bases and J 1 base; nucleotides not matched to a gene: 12. Germline V gene data show CDR1 as KGHDR and CDR2 as SFDVKD. CDR3 length equals 19 residues. CDR3 sequence reads: CATSDRHRQGARSNQPQHF. In nucleotides, the CDR3 is TGTGCCACCAGTGACCGCCACCGACAGGGGGCAAGAAGCAATCAGCCCCAGCATTTT.

This clone has at least ten counts. The chain is built from TRBV2 and TRBJ2-3; D is perhaps TRBD1 (5 bases). Trimming cost V 4 bases and J 4 bases, with 9 bases left between them. The CDR3 is made up of 13 amino acids. Germline V lookup: CDR1 SNHLY, CDR2 FYNNEI. The CDR3 DNA sequence: TGTGCCAGCAGTGGCCAGGGCTCAGATACGCAGTATTTT. It codes for CASSGQGSDTQYF.

This clone has a single count. The CDR3 nucleotides are TGTGCCAGCAGTTTATATAGGGGGGGACTGGCGGGTAATTCACCCCTCCACTTT. Translated: CASSLYRGGLAGNSPLHF. The chain employs TRBV28 and TRBJ1-6, with a tentative D call TRBD1 (6 bases). Trimming pared 1 base from V and 6 bases from J, leaving 19 bases between. The CDR3 loop spans 18 amino acids. CDR1 is MDHEN and CDR2 is SYDVKM in the germline V gene.

The V gene is TRBV28, the J gene TRBJ2-7; 12 positions agree with TRBD2. Germline loops: CDR1 MDHEN, CDR2 SYDVKM. CDR3 length equals 15 residues. The V segment lost 5 bases and the J segment 2 bases; nucleotides outside the gene matches: 4. DNA of the CDR3: TGTGCCAGCAGTCAACTAGCGGGAGGCACCTACGAGCAGTACTTC. Translated, it gives CASSQLAGGTYEQYF.

This clone has a single count. The chain recombines TRBV7-2 with TRBJ2-7; D uncertain. This CDR3 is built from 13 residues. Germline V gives CDR1 SGHTA, CDR2 FQGNSA. V gave up 3 bases and J gave up 2 bases, with 8 bases separating them. Here the CDR3 reads CASSFPQTYEQYF. The DNA of the CDR3 is TGTGCCAGCAGCTTTCCACAGACCTACGAGCAGTACTTC.

V is TRBV6-5 and J is TRBJ2-1; TRBD2 might be the D (5 bases). The length of the CDR3 is 10 residues. Trimming cost V 7 bases and J 10 bases, with 8 bases left between them. Germline-derived CDR1 and CDR2 are MNHEY and SVGAGI. In DNA form, the CDR3 reads TGTGCCAGCAAGGGAGTCGAGCAGTTCTTC. It yields the protein CASKGVEQFF.

The sample holds a few counts of this clone. The V and J genes are TRBV5-1 and TRBJ2-7; 9 bases are shared with TRBD1. Germline CDR1 is SGHRS and CDR2 is YFSETQ. CDR3 length equals 15 residues. The V segment lost 0 bases and the J segment 2 bases; nucleotides outside the gene matches: 3. CDR3: CASSLEQGAPYEQYF. CDR3 DNA: TGCGCCAGCAGCTTGGAACAGGGGGCTCCCTACGAGCAGTACTTC. Full variable domain (remainder filled in from reference TRBV5-1 and TRBJ2-7): KAGVTQTPRYLIKTRGQQVTLSCSPISGHRSVSWYQQTPGQGLQFLFEYFSETQRNKGNFPGRFSGRQFSNSRSEMNVSTLELGDSALYLCASSLEQGAPYEQYFGPGTRLTVT.

This clone was seen a few times. This chain connects TRBV7-9 to TRBJ2-7, with a weak D call TRBD2 (6 bases). The germline V and J ends were trimmed by 5 bases and 2 bases, with 19 bases remaining between them. The CDR3 totals 16 residues. Looked up from germline, CDR1 is SEHNR and CDR2 is FQNEAQ (reference sequence). CDR3 amino acids: CASSSPATSGAYEQYF. The DNA of the CDR3 is TGTGCCAGCAGCAGCCCCGCGACTAGTGGAGCCTACGAGCAGTACTTC.

The chain has TRBV28 and TRBJ2-2, with 9 bases lining up with TRBD2. Germline CDR1 reads MDHEN; CDR2 reads SYDVKM. This CDR3 spans 16 amino acids. V lost 2 bases and J lost 4; bases outside the gene matches: 5. The chain's CDR3 is CASSLAGGPGTGELFF. CDR3 sequence (DNA): TGTGCCAGCAGTTTAGCGGGAGGGCCAGGCACCGGGGAGCTGTTTTTT.

This sequence joins TRBV27 and TRBJ2-3, with D possibly being TRBD2 (7 bases). The germline gives CDR1 MNHEY, CDR2 SMNVEV (reference sequence). CDR3 length equals 16 residues. Trimming removed 7 bases at V and 1 base at J, with 18 bases between. Here the CDR3 DNA reads TGTGCCAGCACTGGACGGGGGGCGCGCGGCACAGATACGCAGTATTTT. Translated, it gives CASTGRGARGTDTQYF.

The table lists this clone with a few counts. The genes are TRBV14 and TRBJ1-2, with TRBD1 as a possible D gene (5 bases). Trimming pared 4 bases from V and 0 bases from J, leaving 9 bases between. The CDR3 runs to 14 residues. Germline loops: CDR1 SGHDN, CDR2 FVKESK. The CDR3 DNA sequence: TGTGCCAGCAGCCCTGAGACAGCTAACTATGGCTACACCTTC. Protein product: CASSPETANYGYTF.

This clone was counted only a few times. The chain combines TRBV28 with TRBJ1-2; perhaps TRBD1 as D (6 bases). The V end lost 3 bases, the J end lost 4 bases, and 12 bases lay between the germline ends. Germline V gene lookup returns CDR1 MDHEN and CDR2 SYDVKM. The CDR3 covers 14 residues. Written as DNA, the CDR3 is TGTGCCAGCAGTTTCCCGGACAGAGGCTATGGCTACACCTTC. This encodes CASSFPDRGYGYTF.

As regards this clone: This same CDR3 is encoded by further DNA sequences in the sample. The V call is TRBV27, the J call TRBJ2-1; maybe TRBD1 (5 bases). The V end lost 2 bases, the J end lost 7 bases, and 6 bases lay between the germline ends. Germline-derived CDR1 and CDR2 are MNHEY and SMNVEV (reference sequence). This CDR3 region has 12 residues. The CDR3 DNA reads TGTGCCAGCAGTTTAAGGGGTAATGAGCAGTTCTTC. Protein product: CASSLRGNEQFF.